The source of this T cell receptor beta chain is a study of control samples from healthy donors and cancer patients. V gave up 3 bases and J gave up 3 bases, with 4 bases separating them. CDR3 length: 12 amino acids. The V gene's germline CDR1 is KGHDR and CDR2 SFDVKD. The data were produced by immunoSEQ multiplex PCR, yet TCRdb's version contains in-frame clones alone and is incomplete. Of approximately 100,000 clones listed, about 84% are singletons. This chain uses TRBV24-1 with TRBJ1-1; D remains ambiguous. This TCR was sampled from a middle-aged woman in good health. Sequencing was carried out using blood. DNA for the CDR3: TGTGCCACCAGTGATGGACACACTGAAGCTTTCTTT. It codes for CATSDGHTEAFF.